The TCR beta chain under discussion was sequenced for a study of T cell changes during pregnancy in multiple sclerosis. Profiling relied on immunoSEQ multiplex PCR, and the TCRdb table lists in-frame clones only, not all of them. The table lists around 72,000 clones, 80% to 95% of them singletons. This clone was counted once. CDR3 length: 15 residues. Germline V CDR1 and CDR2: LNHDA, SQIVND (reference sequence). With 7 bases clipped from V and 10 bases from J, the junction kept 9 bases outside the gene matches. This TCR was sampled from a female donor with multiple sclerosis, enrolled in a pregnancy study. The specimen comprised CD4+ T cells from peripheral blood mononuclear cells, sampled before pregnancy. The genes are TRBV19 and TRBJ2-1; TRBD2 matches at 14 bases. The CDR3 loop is CASTLTSGRAWEQFF. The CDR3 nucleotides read TGTGCCAGTACTTTGACTAGCGGGAGGGCATGGGAGCAGTTCTTC. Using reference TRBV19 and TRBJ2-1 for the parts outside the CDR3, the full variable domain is DGGITQSPKYLFRKEGQNVTLSCEQNLNHDAMYWYRQDPGQGLRLIYYSQIVNDFQKGDIAEGYSVSREKKESFPLTVTSAQKNPTAFYLCASTLTSGRAWEQFFGPGTRLTVL.